The sequence of this T cell receptor beta chain was determined in a study of CD8 T cells in ankylosing spondylitis. Study-wide results and caveats: Ankylosing spondylitis blood appeared to carry a characteristic TCR beta motif of roughly eight highly homologous variants. Enrichment of disease-linked clones was reportedly significant in matched ankylosing spondylitis synovial fluid.

Libraries of TCR beta came from quantitative 5'-RACE with molecular barcodes. TCRdb reprocessed the 5' RACE reads via MiXCR and lists one record per CDR3 protein. There are almost 400,000 distinct CDR3 sequences in the sample; under 25% occur only once, and about 16% lies in the top ten. In regard to this clonotype: Its matching antigen is unknown.

This CDR3 contains 13 residues. CDR1 is KGHDR and CDR2 is SFDVKD in the germline V gene. V was pared by 3 bases and J by 5 bases, with 6 bases between. This chain links TRBV24-1 with TRBJ2-2; D uncertain. The source material was blood, either unsorted or a sorted T cell fraction (not recorded which). The sequence came from a male donor with ankylosing spondylitis. CDR3 protein: CATSDVGTGELFF. The CDR3 nucleotides are TGTGCCACCAGTGATGTGGGGACCGGGGAGCTGTTTTTT.